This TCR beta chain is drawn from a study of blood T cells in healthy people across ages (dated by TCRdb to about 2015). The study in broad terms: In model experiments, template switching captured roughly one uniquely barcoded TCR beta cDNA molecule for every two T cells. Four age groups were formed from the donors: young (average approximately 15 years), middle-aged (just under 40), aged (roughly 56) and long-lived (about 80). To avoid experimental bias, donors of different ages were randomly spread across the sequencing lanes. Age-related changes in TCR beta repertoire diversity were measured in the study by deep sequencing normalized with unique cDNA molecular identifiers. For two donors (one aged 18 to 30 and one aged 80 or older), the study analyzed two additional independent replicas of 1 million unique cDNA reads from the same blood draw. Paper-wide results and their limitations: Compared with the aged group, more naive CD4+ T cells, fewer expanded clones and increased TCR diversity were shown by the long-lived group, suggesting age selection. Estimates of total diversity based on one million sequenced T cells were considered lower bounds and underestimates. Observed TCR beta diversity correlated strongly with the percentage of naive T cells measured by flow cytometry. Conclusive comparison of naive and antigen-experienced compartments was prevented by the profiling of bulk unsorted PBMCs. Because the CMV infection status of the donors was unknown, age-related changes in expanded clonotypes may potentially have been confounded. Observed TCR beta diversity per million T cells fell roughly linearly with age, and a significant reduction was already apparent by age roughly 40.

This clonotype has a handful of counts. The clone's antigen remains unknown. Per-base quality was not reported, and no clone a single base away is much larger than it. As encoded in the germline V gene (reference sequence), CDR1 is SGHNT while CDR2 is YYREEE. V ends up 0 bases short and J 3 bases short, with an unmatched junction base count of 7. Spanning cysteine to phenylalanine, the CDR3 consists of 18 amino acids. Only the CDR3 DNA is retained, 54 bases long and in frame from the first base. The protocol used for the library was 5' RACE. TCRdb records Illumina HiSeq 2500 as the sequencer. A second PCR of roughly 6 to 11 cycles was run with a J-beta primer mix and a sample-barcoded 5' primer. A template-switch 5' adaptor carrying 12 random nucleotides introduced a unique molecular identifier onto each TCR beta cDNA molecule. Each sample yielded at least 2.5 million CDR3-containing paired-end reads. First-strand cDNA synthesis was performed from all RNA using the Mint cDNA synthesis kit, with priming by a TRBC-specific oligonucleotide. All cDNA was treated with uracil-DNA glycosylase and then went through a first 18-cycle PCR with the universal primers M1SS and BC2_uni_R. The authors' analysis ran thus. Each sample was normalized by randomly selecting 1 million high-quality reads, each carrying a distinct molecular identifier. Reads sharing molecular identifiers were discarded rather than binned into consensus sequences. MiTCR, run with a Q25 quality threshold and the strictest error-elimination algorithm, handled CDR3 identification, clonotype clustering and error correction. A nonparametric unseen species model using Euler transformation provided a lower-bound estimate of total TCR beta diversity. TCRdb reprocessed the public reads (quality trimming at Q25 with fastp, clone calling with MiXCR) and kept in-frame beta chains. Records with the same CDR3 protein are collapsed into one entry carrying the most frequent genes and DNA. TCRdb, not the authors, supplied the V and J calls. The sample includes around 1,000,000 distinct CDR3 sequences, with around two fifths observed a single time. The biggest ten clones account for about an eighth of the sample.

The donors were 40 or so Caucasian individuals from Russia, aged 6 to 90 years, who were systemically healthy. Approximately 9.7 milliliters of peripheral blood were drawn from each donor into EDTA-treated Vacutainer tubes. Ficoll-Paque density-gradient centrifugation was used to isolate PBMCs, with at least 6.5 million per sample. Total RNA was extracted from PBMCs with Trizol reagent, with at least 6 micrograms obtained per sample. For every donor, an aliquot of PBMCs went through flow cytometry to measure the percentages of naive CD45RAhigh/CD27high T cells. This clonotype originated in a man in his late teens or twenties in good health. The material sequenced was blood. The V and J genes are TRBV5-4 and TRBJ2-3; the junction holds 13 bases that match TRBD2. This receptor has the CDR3 CASSLDGLAGVGTDTQYF. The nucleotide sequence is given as TGTGCCAGCAGCTTGGACGGACTAGCGGGGGTGGGAACAGATACGCAGTATTTT.